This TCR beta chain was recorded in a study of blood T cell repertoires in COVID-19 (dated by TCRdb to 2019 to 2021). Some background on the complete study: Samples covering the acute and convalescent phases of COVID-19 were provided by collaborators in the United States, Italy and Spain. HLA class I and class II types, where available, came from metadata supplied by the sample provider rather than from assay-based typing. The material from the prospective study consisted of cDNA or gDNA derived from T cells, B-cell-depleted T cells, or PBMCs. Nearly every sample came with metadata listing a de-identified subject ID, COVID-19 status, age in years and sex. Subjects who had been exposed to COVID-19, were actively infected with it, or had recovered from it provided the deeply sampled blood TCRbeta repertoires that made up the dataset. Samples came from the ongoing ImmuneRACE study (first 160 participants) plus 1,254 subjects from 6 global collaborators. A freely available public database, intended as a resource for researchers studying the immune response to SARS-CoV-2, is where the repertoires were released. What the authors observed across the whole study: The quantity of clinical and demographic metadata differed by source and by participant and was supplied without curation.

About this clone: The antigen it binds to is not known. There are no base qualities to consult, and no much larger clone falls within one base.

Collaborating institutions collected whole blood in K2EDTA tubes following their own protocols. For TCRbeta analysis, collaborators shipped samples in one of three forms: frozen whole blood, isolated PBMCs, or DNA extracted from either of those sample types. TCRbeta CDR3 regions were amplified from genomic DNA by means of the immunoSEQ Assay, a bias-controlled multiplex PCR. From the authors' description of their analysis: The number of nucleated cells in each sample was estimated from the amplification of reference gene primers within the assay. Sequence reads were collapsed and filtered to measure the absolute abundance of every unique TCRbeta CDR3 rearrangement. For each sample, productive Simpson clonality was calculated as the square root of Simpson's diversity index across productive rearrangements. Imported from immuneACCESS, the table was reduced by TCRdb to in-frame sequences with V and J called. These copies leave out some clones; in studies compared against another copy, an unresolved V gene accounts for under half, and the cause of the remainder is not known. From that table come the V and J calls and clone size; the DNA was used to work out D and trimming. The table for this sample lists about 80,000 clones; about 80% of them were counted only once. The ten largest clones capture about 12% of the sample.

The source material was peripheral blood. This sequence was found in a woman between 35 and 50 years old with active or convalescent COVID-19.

The nucleotide sequence is TGTGCCAGCAGCTCCCATGGGACAGGGGCTGAAGCTTTCTTT. This sequence encodes CASSSHGTGAEAFF. The chain uses TRBV7-9 and TRBJ1-1; the central 10 bases match TRBD1. CDR1 and CDR2 (SEHNR, FQNEAQ) derive from the germline V gene (reference sequence). Trimming takes 4 bases off V and 6 bases off J; junction bases not matched to a gene: 5. From cysteine to phenylalanine, the CDR3 is 14 amino acids long. Here the CDR3 DNA is all that survives: 42 bases in frame from base 1.